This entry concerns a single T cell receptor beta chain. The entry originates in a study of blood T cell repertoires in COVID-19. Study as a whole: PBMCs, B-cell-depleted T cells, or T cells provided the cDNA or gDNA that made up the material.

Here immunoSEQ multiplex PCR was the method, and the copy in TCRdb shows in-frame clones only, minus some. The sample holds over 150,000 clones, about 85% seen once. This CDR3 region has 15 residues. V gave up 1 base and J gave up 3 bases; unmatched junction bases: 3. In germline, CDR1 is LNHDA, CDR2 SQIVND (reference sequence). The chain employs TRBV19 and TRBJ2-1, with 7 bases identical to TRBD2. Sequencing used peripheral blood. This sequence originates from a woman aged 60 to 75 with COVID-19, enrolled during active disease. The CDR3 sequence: CASSIGREGYNEQFF. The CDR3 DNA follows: TGTGCCAGTAGTATAGGTAGGGAGGGCTACAATGAGCAGTTCTTC.